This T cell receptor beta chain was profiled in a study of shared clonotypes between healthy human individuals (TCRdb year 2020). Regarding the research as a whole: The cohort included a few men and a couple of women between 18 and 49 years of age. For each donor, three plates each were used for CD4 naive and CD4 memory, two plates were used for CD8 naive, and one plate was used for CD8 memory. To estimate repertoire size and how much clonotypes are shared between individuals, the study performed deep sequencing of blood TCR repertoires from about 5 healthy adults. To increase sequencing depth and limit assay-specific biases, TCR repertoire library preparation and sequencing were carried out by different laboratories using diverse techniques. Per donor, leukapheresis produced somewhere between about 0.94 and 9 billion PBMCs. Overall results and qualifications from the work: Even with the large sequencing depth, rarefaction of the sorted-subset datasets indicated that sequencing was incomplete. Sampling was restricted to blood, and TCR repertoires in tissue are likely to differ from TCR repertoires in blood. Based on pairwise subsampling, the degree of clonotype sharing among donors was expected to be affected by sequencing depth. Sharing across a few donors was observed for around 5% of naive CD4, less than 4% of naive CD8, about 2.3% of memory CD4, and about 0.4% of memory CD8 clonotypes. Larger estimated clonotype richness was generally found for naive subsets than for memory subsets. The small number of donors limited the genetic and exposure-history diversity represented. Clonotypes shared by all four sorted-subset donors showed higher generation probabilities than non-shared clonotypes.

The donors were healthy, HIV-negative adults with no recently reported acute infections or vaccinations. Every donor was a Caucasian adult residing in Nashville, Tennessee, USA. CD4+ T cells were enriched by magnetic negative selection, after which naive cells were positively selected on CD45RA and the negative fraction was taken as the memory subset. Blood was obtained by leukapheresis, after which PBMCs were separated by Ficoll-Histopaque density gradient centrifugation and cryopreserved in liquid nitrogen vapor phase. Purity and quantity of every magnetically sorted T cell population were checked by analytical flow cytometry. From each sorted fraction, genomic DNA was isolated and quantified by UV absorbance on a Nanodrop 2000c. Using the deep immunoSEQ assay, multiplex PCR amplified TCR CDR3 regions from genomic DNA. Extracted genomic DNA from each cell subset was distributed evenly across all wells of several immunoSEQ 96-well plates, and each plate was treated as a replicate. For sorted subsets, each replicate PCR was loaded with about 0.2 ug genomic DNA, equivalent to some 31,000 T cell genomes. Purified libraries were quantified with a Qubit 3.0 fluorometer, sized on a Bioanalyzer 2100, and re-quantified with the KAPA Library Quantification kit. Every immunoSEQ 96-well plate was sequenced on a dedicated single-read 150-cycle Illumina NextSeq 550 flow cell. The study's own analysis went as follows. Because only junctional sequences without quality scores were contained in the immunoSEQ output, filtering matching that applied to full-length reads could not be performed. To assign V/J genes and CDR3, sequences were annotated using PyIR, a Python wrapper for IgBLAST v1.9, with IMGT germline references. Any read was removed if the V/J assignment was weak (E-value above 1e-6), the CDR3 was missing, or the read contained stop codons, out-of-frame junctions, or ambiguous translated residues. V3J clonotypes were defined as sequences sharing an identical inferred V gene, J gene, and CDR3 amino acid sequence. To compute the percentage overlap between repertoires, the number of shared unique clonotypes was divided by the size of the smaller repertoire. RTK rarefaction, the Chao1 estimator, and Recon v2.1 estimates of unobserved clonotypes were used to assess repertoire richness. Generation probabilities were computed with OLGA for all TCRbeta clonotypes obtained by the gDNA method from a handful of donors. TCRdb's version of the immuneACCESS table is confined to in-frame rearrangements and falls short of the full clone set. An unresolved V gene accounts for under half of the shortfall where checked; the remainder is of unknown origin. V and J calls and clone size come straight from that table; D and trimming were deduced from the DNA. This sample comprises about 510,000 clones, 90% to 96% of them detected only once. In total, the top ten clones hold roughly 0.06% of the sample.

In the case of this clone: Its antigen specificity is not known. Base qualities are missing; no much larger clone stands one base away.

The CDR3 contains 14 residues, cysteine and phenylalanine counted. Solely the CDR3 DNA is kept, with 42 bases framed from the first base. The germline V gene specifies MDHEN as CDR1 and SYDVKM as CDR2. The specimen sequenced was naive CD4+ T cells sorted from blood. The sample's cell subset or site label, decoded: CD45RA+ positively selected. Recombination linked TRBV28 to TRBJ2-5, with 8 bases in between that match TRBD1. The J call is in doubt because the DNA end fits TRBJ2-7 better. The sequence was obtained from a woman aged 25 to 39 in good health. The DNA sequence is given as TGTGCCAGCACCCTACAGACAGGGGTGGACGAGCAGTACTTC. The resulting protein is CASTLQTGVDEQYF.